Listed below are T cell receptor beta chains from one sample, sequenced in a study of Ad26.COV2.S vaccination and SARS-CoV-2 variants. Method: immunoSEQ multiplex PCR; TCRdb's copy keeps in-frame clones and lacks some. The top ten hold just over 2.5% of the sample, which has fewer than 500,000 clones, 75% to 90% seen once. The sequenced sample was peripheral blood, obtained in a trial of Ad26.COV2.S vaccine versus placebo. These receptors all stem from a person between 18 and 60 years old who received the Ad26.COV2.S COVID-19 vaccine or a placebo. CDR3s include the opening cysteine and the closing phenylalanine or tryptophan. The order of the fields is V gene, J gene, clone size, D gene, CDR3 protein, CDR3 DNA. D genes are given only for firm matches. Clone size is stated in some rows and not others, as once, few, many or a class when expanded.

TRBV7-2	TRBJ2-1	few	TRBD2	CASSLVRAGGGEQFF	TGTGCCAGCAGCTTAGTCCGCGCGGGGGGCGGTGAGCAGTTCTTC
TRBV5-1	TRBJ1-4	NA	NA	CASSSDGTNEKLFF	TGCGCCAGCAGCTCGGACGGAACTAATGAAAAACTGTTTTTT
TRBV6-1	TRBJ2-6	few	NA	CASSEAAGALGANVLTF	TGTGCCAGCAGTGAAGCGGCGGGCGCCCTTGGGGCCAACGTCCTGACTTTC
TRBV7-2	TRBJ1-1	NA	NA	CASSLGQVDTEAFF	TGTGCCAGCAGCTTAGGGCAGGTTGACACTGAAGCTTTCTTT
TRBV5-6	TRBJ1-1	NA	TRBD1	CASSPPQGMNTEAFF	TGTGCCAGCAGCCCCCCACAGGGGATGAACACTGAAGCTTTCTTT
TRBV11-3	TRBJ2-2	NA	NA	CASSFFRTGELFF	TGTGCCAGCAGCTTTTTTAGGACCGGGGAGCTGTTTTTT
TRBV6-4	TRBJ1-6	NA	NA	CASSDWVQEDSPLHF	TGTGCCAGCAGTGACTGGGTGCAGGAGGATTCACCCCTCCACTTT
TRBV5-4	TRBJ1-6	NA	NA	CASSLASGAVQSPLHF	TGTGCCAGCAGCTTGGCTTCCGGCGCAGTTCAGTCACCCCTCCACTTT
TRBV6-1	TRBJ1-2	NA	NA	CASSEARHWVGYTF	TGTGCCAGCAGTGAAGCCCGTCATTGGGTTGGCTACACCTTC
TRBV19	TRBJ1-1	NA	NA	CASSTYPGTEAFF	TGTGCCAGTAGTACATACCCGGGGACTGAAGCTTTCTTT
TRBV5-1	TRBJ2-6	NA	NA	CASSLSPSGANVLTF	TGCGCCAGCAGCTTGAGCCCGTCTGGGGCCAACGTCCTGACTTTC
TRBV5-1	TRBJ2-7	few	NA	CASSPTMTGTGEQYF	TGCGCCAGCAGTCCGACGATGACGGGAACGGGGGAGCAGTACTTC
TRBV18	TRBJ2-5	NA	NA	CASSPPFKIGVSEETQYF	TGTGCCAGCTCACCACCGTTTAAGATCGGGGTTTCGGAGGAGACCCAGTACTTC
TRBV7-2	TRBJ1-1	NA	TRBD1	CASSLMTGGLGTEAFF	TGTGCCAGCAGCCTAATGACAGGGGGCTTGGGCACTGAAGCTTTCTTT
TRBV4-1	TRBJ1-2	NA	TRBD1	CASSQPVRDSYGYTF	TGCGCCAGCAGCCAGCCCGTCCGGGACAGCTATGGCTACACCTTC
TRBV9	TRBJ2-1	NA	NA	CASSVEGYSYNEQFF	TGTGCCAGCAGCGTAGAGGGGTACTCCTACAATGAGCAGTTCTTC
TRBV7-7	TRBJ2-1	NA	TRBD2	CASSPGTSVLNEQFF	TGTGCTAGCAGTCCCGGGACTAGCGTATTAAATGAGCAGTTCTTC
TRBV4-2	TRBJ1-4	NA	NA	CASSQEGAREAKLFF	TGTGCCAGCAGCCAAGAAGGGGCCAGGGAGGCAAAACTGTTTTTT
TRBV5-1	TRBJ2-2	NA	NA	CASSLAASSGELFF	TGCGCCAGCAGCTTGGCCGCCAGCTCCGGGGAGCTGTTTTTT
TRBV28	TRBJ2-1	NA	TRBD2	CASSLPRGGNEQFF	TGTGCCAGCAGTTTACCGCGGGGGGGGAATGAGCAGTTCTTC
TRBV6-5	TRBJ2-3	NA	TRBD2	CASRFSGRVTDTQYF	TGTGCCAGCAGGTTTAGCGGGAGGGTCACAGATACGCAGTATTTT
TRBV7-2	TRBJ2-5	NA	NA	CASSQSGTQYF	TGTGCCAGCAGCCAGAGTGGGACCCAGTACTTC
TRBV19	TRBJ1-1	NA	NA	CASSIDLEATEAFF	TGTGCCAGTAGTATAGATCTTGAGGCCACTGAAGCTTTCTTT
TRBV19	TRBJ1-2	NA	NA	CASSIIPGTPDGYTF	TGTGCCAGTAGTATAATTCCCGGGACACCGGATGGCTACACCTTC
TRBV5-1	TRBJ1-1	few	NA	CASSLDGRDTEAFF	TGCGCCAGCAGCTTGGACGGGAGGGACACTGAAGCTTTCTTT
TRBV12-5	TRBJ1-1	NA	NA	CASGLGNRANTEAFF	TGTGCTAGTGGTTTGGGAAACAGGGCGAACACTGAAGCTTTCTTT
TRBV12-3/TRBV12-4	TRBJ1-1	NA	NA	CASSLNRVSEAFF	TGTGCCAGCAGTTTGAACAGGGTGTCTGAAGCTTTCTTT
TRBV6-4	TRBJ1-2	NA	TRBD1	CASRGDRFHNYGYTF	TGTGCCAGCAGGGGGGACAGATTTCATAACTATGGCTACACCTTC
TRBV19	TRBJ1-5	once	NA	CASTPGRPGNQPQHF	TGTGCCAGTACCCCAGGCAGGCCCGGAAATCAGCCCCAGCATTTT
TRBV10-3	TRBJ2-1	NA	TRBD2	CAISNGGGEQFF	TGTGCCATCAGCAATGGGGGGGGTGAGCAGTTCTTC
TRBV7-8	TRBJ2-5	NA	NA	CASSLSGRAGGTQYF	TGTGCCAGCAGCTTATCGGGGCGGGCCGGGGGGACCCAGTACTTC
TRBV18	TRBJ1-5	NA	NA	CASSQKYSNQPQHF	TGTGCCAGCTCACAAAAATATAGCAATCAGCCCCAGCATTTT